This TCR beta chain was captured by sequencing in a study of blood T cell repertoires in COVID-19. Turning to the study itself: Acute-phase and convalescent COVID-19 samples originated in the United States, Italy and Spain. From T cells, B-cell-depleted T cells, or PBMCs came the material, which was cDNA or gDNA.

Libraries were prepared by immunoSEQ multiplex PCR; TCRdb keeps only in-frame clonotypes and omits some of them. The table has about 16,000 clones, about 92% seen once. The CDR3 is 17 residues long. Between the trimmed V and J ends, which lost 4 bases and 0 bases, there was a span of 13 bases. Germline-derived CDR1 and CDR2 are LNHDA and SQIVND (reference sequence). The clonotype comes from a human donor in a cohort sampled during active COVID-19. The chain recombines TRBV19 with TRBJ2-6, with a weak D call TRBD1 (6 bases). Sequenced: peripheral blood. CDR3 DNA sequence: TGTGCCAGTAGTAAGCTCACAGGGTACTCTGGGGCCAACGTCCTGACTTTC. This translates into CASSKLTGYSGANVLTF.